This TCR beta chain was identified in a study of CD8+ T cells in alopecia areata. General study findings and limits: Many expanded lesional clones stayed in scalp and blood while on tofacitinib. It was lesional scalp, especially alopecia totalis/universalis, that showed higher clonality than normal scalp. Scalp clonality dropped significantly under tofacitinib, as did expanded CD8+ top-100 clones.

Trimming removed 1 base at V and 5 bases at J, with 11 bases between. There are 15 residues in the CDR3. From germline, CDR1 is SGHTA and CDR2 FQGNSA. This clone was recorded a few times. The antigen is unknown. Isolated RNA was reverse transcribed into cDNA used as the sequencing template. Sequenced by immunoSEQ multiplex PCR; TCRdb stores in-frame clones only, minus some. This sample has 200,000 to 250,000 clones, with less than 75% found just once. Indicated treatment: oral pan-JAK inhibitor, 5-10 mg twice daily. This specimen was CD4+ T cells sorted from blood, taken at week 4, from a patient treated with tofacitinib. This clonotype originated in a human donor with alopecia areata. The rearrangement links TRBV7-2 to TRBJ1-4, with a weak D call TRBD1 (6 bases). The CDR3 loop is CASSLVTGRNEKLFF. The DNA for the CDR3 is TGTGCCAGCAGCTTAGTCACAGGGAGGAATGAAAAACTGTTTTTT.